One and the same sample provided the 21 T cell receptor beta chains below, sequenced in a study of blood T cell repertoires in COVID-19. Using immunoSEQ multiplex PCR, the repertoire was profiled, and TCRdb retains in-frame clones only, with some absent. The sample holds around 270,000 clones; around 92% are singletons and the top ten take around 2.6%. The sample consisted of peripheral blood. The receptors originated from a person aged 18 to 35 with COVID-19, enrolled during active disease.

V and J are TRBV5-1 and TRBJ1-2; 7 bases align to TRBD1. The CDR3 is made up of 13 amino acids. Germline CDR1 reads SGHRS; CDR2 reads YFSETQ. After removal of 4 bases from V and 8 bases from J, the junction contained 8 bases not matched to a gene. The CDR3 DNA sequence: TGCGCCAGCAGCCGCGAGGGGGCTGACGGCTACACCTTC. It encodes CASSREGADGYTF.

CDR3: CATSPTENTGELFF. The CDR3 DNA follows: TGTGCCACCAGTCCCACAGAGAACACCGGGGAGCTGTTTTTT. The V and J genes are TRBV24-1 and TRBJ2-2; D is unclear. The CDR3 covers 14 residues. Germline CDR1 reads KGHDR; CDR2 reads SFDVKD. Trimming pared 6 bases from V and 1 base from J, leaving 8 bases between.

The V gene is TRBV6-5, the J gene TRBJ1-5, with D maybe TRBD1 (5 bases). Germline V lookup: CDR1 MNHEY, CDR2 SVGAGI. The CDR3 has 12 amino acids. V gave up 7 bases and J gave up 5 bases, with 9 bases separating them. CDR3 protein: CASNQGDQPQHF. The CDR3 DNA reads TGTGCCAGCAACCAGGGCGATCAGCCCCAGCATTTT.

The rearrangement links TRBV7-9 to TRBJ2-7, with 7 bases identical to TRBD1. The CDR3 loop spans 14 amino acids. Germline lookup yields CDR1 SEHNR and CDR2 FQNEAQ (reference sequence). The ends lost 5 bases at V and 4 bases at J; junction bases unmatched: 8. The CDR3 DNA sequence: TGTGCCAGCAGCCCCCGACAGGGCGTGTACGAGCAGTACTTC. Its protein product is CASSPRQGVYEQYF.

This sequence joins TRBV20-1 and TRBJ2-3; 7 bases align to TRBD2. Losses at the gene ends were 3 bases for V and 3 bases for J; bases not matched to a gene: 6. Germline-derived CDR1 and CDR2 are DFQATT and SNEGSKA (reference sequence). This CDR3 has 14 amino acids. CDR3 in amino acids: CSASLAGVTDTQYF. The CDR3 bases are TGCAGTGCTAGTCTGGCGGGAGTGACAGATACGCAGTATTTT.

The CDR3 region is CASSYSGVPPTEAFF. CDR3 in DNA: TGTGCCAGCAGTTACTCAGGGGTGCCCCCCACTGAAGCTTTCTTT. The gene calls are TRBV6-5 and TRBJ1-1, with D perhaps matching TRBD1 (5 bases). Germline assignment: CDR1 MNHEY and CDR2 SVGAGI. Trimming left V 0 bases short and J 4 bases short, with 12 bases between. The CDR3 spans 15 residues.

The J gene is TRBJ2-7, the V gene TRBV5-6, with a possible D match to TRBD2 (6 bases). With 4 bases removed from V and 3 bases from J, the gap between germline ends came to 26 bases. The length of the CDR3 is 18 residues. The germline V gene encodes CDR1 SGHDT and CDR2 YYEEEE. The CDR3 protein is CASSTGGVALAPLYEQYF. The CDR3 DNA follows: TGTGCCAGCAGCACCGGGGGAGTAGCGCTAGCCCCACTCTACGAGCAGTACTTC.

This clone turned up a few times. The chain combines TRBV4-1 with TRBJ1-5, with no clear D. The CDR3 is 15 amino acids. The germline gives CDR1 MGHRA, CDR2 YSYEKL. The V end lost 0 bases, the J end lost 3 bases, and 9 bases lay between the germline ends. The CDR3 nucleotides read TGCGCCAGCAGCCAAGAAACCGGGAACAATCAGCCCCAGCATTTT. Encoded protein: CASSQETGNNQPQHF.

This clone appeared a single time. CDR3 sequence (DNA): TGTGCCAGTAGTATACTGGGCGATATGAACACTGAAGCTTTCTTT. It encodes CASSILGDMNTEAFF. The chain links TRBV19 to TRBJ1-1; D remains ambiguous. The V gene's germline CDR1 is LNHDA and CDR2 SQIVND (reference sequence). The CDR3 has 15 amino acids. Trimming took 2 bases from V and 0 from J, leaving 10 bases between them.

This rearrangement joins TRBV6-5 to TRBJ2-7; the match to TRBD2 covers 12 bases. Looked up from germline, CDR1 is MNHEY and CDR2 is SVGAGI. The CDR3 has 15 amino acids. V shed 8 bases and J 6 bases; nucleotides not matched to a gene: 11. The CDR3 DNA reads TGTGCCAGCGGGGTCGTACTAGCGGGAGGTAGCGAGCAGTACTTC. Protein: CASGVVLAGGSEQYF.

The rearrangement uses TRBV29-1 and TRBJ1-3; D is possibly TRBD1 (6 bases). Germline loops: CDR1 SQVTM, CDR2 ANQGSEA. V lost 7 bases, J lost 4 bases, and 11 bases lay in between. This CDR3 region has 12 residues. DNA of the CDR3: TGCAGCGCTTCGACAGGCGGAAACACCATATATTTT. Residues: CSASTGGNTIYF.

The V gene is TRBV5-1, the J gene TRBJ2-5; 13 bases fit TRBD2. V shed 4 bases, J shed 1 base, and the junction held 4 bases outside the gene matches. CDR3 length: 16 residues. CDR1 and CDR2 from the germline V gene are SGHRS and YFSETQ. The CDR3 loop reads CASSKRLAGGQETQYF. The CDR3 DNA reads TGCGCCAGCAGCAAGAGACTAGCGGGAGGCCAAGAGACCCAGTACTTC.

The V call is TRBV12-3 or TRBV12-4, the J call TRBJ1-2; possibly TRBD1 for D (5 bases). Trimming cost V 8 bases and J 4 bases, with 11 bases left between them. This CDR3 has 12 amino acids. CDR3 DNA sequence: TGTGCCAGCTATTCAGGGTTCTATGGCTACACCTTC. This sequence encodes CASYSGFYGYTF.

This sequence joins TRBV28 and TRBJ2-1, with 11 bases fitting TRBD2. Germline CDR1 reads MDHEN; CDR2 reads SYDVKM. Trimming took 5 bases from V and 9 from J; bases not matched to a gene: 15. This CDR3 spans 17 amino acids. The CDR3 region has the DNA TGTGCCAGCAGTAGCCAGACTAGCGGGAATAAGATCGGTGAGCAGTTCTTC. As protein: CASSSQTSGNKIGEQFF. The full variable domain, with the rest looked up from reference TRBV28 and TRBJ2-1, is DVKVTQSSRYLVKRTGEKVFLECVQDMDHENMFWYRQDPGLGLRLIYFSYDVKMKEKGDIPEGYSVSREKKERFSLILESASTNQTSMYLCASSSQTSGNKIGEQFFGPGTRLTVL.

Comments on this clone: Other DNA sequences in this specimen translate into the identical CDR3. The chain couples TRBV27 to TRBJ2-7, with 11 nucleotides matching TRBD1. Germline V gene data show CDR1 as MNHEY and CDR2 as SMNVEV (reference sequence). Unmatched junction bases numbered 2, after V lost 3 bases and J lost 1 base. The CDR3 covers 15 residues. In DNA, the CDR3 is TGTGCCAGCAGTTTGGGGACAGGGGGTTCCTACGAGCAGTACTTC. Residues: CASSLGTGGSYEQYF.

This chain joins TRBV11-2 and TRBJ2-1; tentative D call: TRBD1 (6 bases). The germline CDR1 and CDR2 sequences are SGHAT and FQNNGV. The CDR3 has 16 residues. The V gene lost 1 base and the J gene lost 4 bases, with 14 bases spanning the gap. The CDR3 DNA follows: TGTGCCAGCAGCTTAGTAGCCTTCGACAGGTACAATGAGCAGTTCTTC. Residues: CASSLVAFDRYNEQFF.

The gene calls are TRBV29-1 and TRBJ2-4; 11 nucleotides match TRBD1. Germline assignment: CDR1 SQVTM and CDR2 ANQGSEA. With 0 bases clipped from V and 6 bases from J, the junction kept 13 bases outside the gene matches. This CDR3 is 18 amino acids long. The CDR3 DNA reads as TGCAGCGTTGAAGATCGACTATATGCGGGGACAGGGGGAAACATTCAGTACTTC. It yields the protein CSVEDRLYAGTGGNIQYF.

The chain combines TRBV18 with TRBJ1-4; D uncertain. Germline lookup yields CDR1 KGHSH and CDR2 LQKENI. The CDR3 loop spans 14 amino acids. Trimming stripped 4 bases from V and 0 bases from J, with 6 bases between. The CDR3 loop reads CASSRAATNEKLFF. The CDR3 DNA reads as TGTGCCAGCTCACGGGCTGCAACTAATGAAAAACTGTTTTTT. Full variable domain (outside the CDR3, taken from reference TRBV18 and TRBJ1-4): NAGVMQNPRHLVRRRGQEARLRCSPMKGHSHVYWYRQLPEEGLKFMVYLQKENIIDESGMPKERFSAEFPKEGPSILRIQQVVRGDSAAYFCASSRAATNEKLFFGSGTQLSVL.

The V call is TRBV24-1, the J call TRBJ2-2; TRBD1 aligns across 8 bases. After removal of 5 bases from V and 6 bases from J, the junction contained 7 bases not matched to a gene. The CDR3 spans 15 residues. CDR1 is KGHDR and CDR2 is SFDVKD in the germline V gene. The CDR3 bases are TGTGCCACCAGTGGCGACAGGGGAATGGCCGGGGAGCTGTTTTTT. Amino acid sequence: CATSGDRGMAGELFF.

The chain links TRBV5-5 to TRBJ2-7, with 11 nucleotides matching TRBD2. Germline V gene lookup returns CDR1 SGHKS and CDR2 YYEKEE (reference sequence). Trimming took 3 bases from V and 4 from J; bases not matched to a gene: 6. The CDR3 totals 15 residues. CDR3 in amino acids: CASSSTSGSLYEQYF. CDR3 sequence (DNA): TGTGCCAGCAGCTCCACTAGCGGGAGTCTTTACGAGCAGTACTTC.

The chain links TRBV4-1 to TRBJ1-2; possibly TRBD1 for D (6 bases). The CDR3 is 14 amino acids. V dropped 3 bases and J dropped 1 base, with 9 bases sitting between them. Germline V gene lookup returns CDR1 MGHRA and CDR2 YSYEKL. The CDR3 region is CASSHVQGNYGYTF. For the CDR3, the DNA is TGCGCCAGCAGCCATGTACAGGGTAACTATGGCTACACCTTC.